These 17 T cell receptor beta chains came from one sample sequenced in a study of cytomegalovirus exposure and HLA in healthy donors. The PCR employed 60 Vbeta primers together with 13 Jbeta primers. The protocol was immunoSEQ multiplex PCR, while the TCRdb copy is restricted to in-frame clones and leaves out a portion. The table includes approximately 120,000 clones, over 70% detected once. The sequenced material came from PBMCs. All receptors come from a middle-aged man in good health and CMV-seropositive.

Only a few counts were recorded for this clone. The J gene is TRBJ1-1, the V gene TRBV2, with D hard to call. The V gene lost 5 bases and the J gene lost 0 bases, with 7 bases spanning the gap. Germline V CDR1 and CDR2: SNHLY, FYNNEI. The CDR3 covers 13 residues. In DNA, the CDR3 is TGTGCCAGCAGTACATCAGTGAACACTGAAGCTTTCTTT. Amino acid sequence: CASSTSVNTEAFF.

The chain employs TRBV28 and TRBJ2-7, with 7 bases that match TRBD2. V lost 7 bases, J lost 5 bases, and 11 bases stayed unmatched. Germline CDR1 and CDR2: MDHEN and SYDVKM. This CDR3 region has 14 residues. This CDR3 reads CASTSGGKFHEQYF. The CDR3 bases are TGTGCCAGCACCTCCGGGGGGAAATTCCACGAGCAGTACTTC.

The table lists this clone with a few counts. V and J are TRBV14 and TRBJ2-1, with TRBD2 matching 9 bases. V was clipped by 1 base and J by 7 bases; unmatched bases: 5. The germline gives CDR1 SGHDN, CDR2 FVKESK. The CDR3 runs to 15 residues. The CDR3 DNA follows: TGTGCCAGCAGCCAAGTGGGCGGGAGGGCGAATGAGCAGTTCTTC. It translates to CASSQVGGRANEQFF.

This chain joins TRBV9 and TRBJ2-5, with 9 bases fitting TRBD2. Trimming removed 0 bases from V and 4 bases from J; junction bases left unmatched: 7. The CDR3 is made up of 16 amino acids. Germline V gene data show CDR1 as SGDLS and CDR2 as YYNGEE. The CDR3 reads CASSVDPSGIRETQYF. CDR3 in DNA: TGTGCCAGCAGCGTAGATCCTAGCGGGATAAGAGAGACCCAGTACTTC. The full variable domain, rest sourced from reference TRBV9 and TRBJ2-5, is DSGVTQTPKHLITATGQRVTLRCSPRSGDLSVYWYQQSLDQGLQFLIQYYNGEERAKGNILERFSAQQFPDLHSELNLSSLELGDSALYFCASSVDPSGIRETQYFGPGTRLLVL.

The chain links TRBV7-9 to TRBJ1-2, with D possibly being TRBD1 (6 bases). CDR3 length equals 16 residues. Trimming left V 7 bases short and J 5 bases short, with 23 bases between. Germline loops: CDR1 SEHNR, CDR2 FQNEAQ (reference sequence). CDR3 sequence (DNA): TGTGCCAGCACCCCGCTGGGGAGCCAGGGGTGGTATGGCTACACCTTC. It codes for CASTPLGSQGWYGYTF.

This clone was seen a handful of times. The chain combines TRBV21-1 with TRBJ2-3; TRBD2 is the table's D call and was not checked against the DNA. TRBV21-1 is shown as a pseudogene. The CDR3 sequence is 17 residues long. The CDR3 spells CASSKGESSGSTDTQYF. The DNA of the CDR3 is TGTGCCAGCAGCAAAGGGGAAAGTAGCGGTAGCACAGATACGCAGTATTTT.

J is TRBJ2-7 and V is TRBV7-8; TRBD2 aligns across 8 bases. Germline assignment: CDR1 SGHVS and CDR2 FQNEAQ. The J segment lost 5 bases and the V segment lost 5 bases, leaving 11 bases of the junction unmatched. CDR3 length: 15 residues. CDR3 sequence: CASSKPSGGINEQYF. The CDR3 nucleotides read TGTGCCAGCAGCAAACCGTCGGGAGGGATTAACGAGCAGTACTTC.

The V call is TRBV6-1, the J call TRBJ2-7; 9 nucleotides align to TRBD1. The CDR3 spans 14 residues. Germline lookup yields CDR1 MNHNS and CDR2 SASEGT. V shed 7 bases and J 6 bases; nucleotides not matched to a gene: 10. This chain's CDR3 is CASKHRDRVGEQYF. The CDR3 nucleotides read TGTGCCAGCAAGCACCGGGACAGGGTAGGCGAGCAGTACTTC.

This chain uses TRBV19 with TRBJ2-3, with 8 bases identical to TRBD2. Losses at the gene ends were 1 base for V and 1 base for J; bases not matched to a gene: 7. CDR1 LNHDA and CDR2 SQIVND come from the germline V gene (reference sequence). The CDR3 is made up of 17 amino acids. The CDR3 is CASSIGRRGARTDTQYF. In nucleotides, the CDR3 is TGTGCCAGTAGTATAGGACGGCGGGGGGCTCGCACAGATACGCAGTATTTT.

The gene calls are TRBV29-1 and TRBJ2-7; 10 bases line up with TRBD2. The CDR3 is made up of 13 amino acids. With V trimmed by 7 bases and J by 0 bases, 3 bases remained unmatched. Germline V gene sequence: CDR1 SQVTM, CDR2 ANQGSEA. CDR3 residues: CSGTSGSSYEQYF. In DNA, the CDR3 is TGCAGCGGGACTAGCGGAAGCTCCTACGAGCAGTACTTC.

The chain employs TRBV6-5 and TRBJ2-5; a weak D match, TRBD1 (5 bases). This CDR3 has 13 amino acids. Looked up from germline, CDR1 is MNHEY and CDR2 is SVGAGI. Trimming cost V 2 bases and J 5 bases, with 9 bases left between them. CDR3 amino acids: CASSYGRVETQYF. The CDR3 nucleotides read TGTGCCAGCAGTTACGGCAGGGTTGAGACCCAGTACTTC.

The chain couples TRBV19 to TRBJ2-1; 10 bases are shared with TRBD2. Trimming at V came to 7 bases and at J to 3 bases, leaving 3 bases not matched to a gene. The CDR3 is made up of 14 amino acids. Germline V lookup: CDR1 LNHDA, CDR2 SQIVND (reference sequence). The CDR3 bases are TGTGCCAGTAAAGCGGGAGGGATCTACAATGAGCAGTTCTTC. This encodes CASKAGGIYNEQFF.

The CDR3 DNA is TGTGCCAGTAGTATAGCCCCTCCCCGGACAGCGGAGACCCAGTACTTC. It is translated as CASSIAPPRTAETQYF. The J gene is TRBJ2-5, the V gene TRBV19, with a tentative D call TRBD1 (6 bases). The germline V gene encodes CDR1 LNHDA and CDR2 SQIVND (reference sequence). This CDR3 spans 16 amino acids. Trimming left V 1 base short and J 5 bases short, with 17 bases between.

This chain joins TRBV7-2 and TRBJ1-3; possibly TRBD1 for D (5 bases). V lost 5 bases to trimming and J lost 2 bases, with 10 bases between them. The CDR3 spans 14 residues. CDR1 is SGHTA, CDR2 FQGNSA, per germline. CDR3 in DNA: TGTGCCAGCAGCCGCCAGGGTGCTGGAAACACCATATATTTT. Protein product: CASSRQGAGNTIYF.

The chain recombines TRBV10-3 with TRBJ2-1; 9 bases match TRBD2. The CDR3 contains 17 residues. Unmatched junction bases numbered 9, after V lost 0 bases and J lost 6 bases. Germline CDR1 ENHRY, CDR2 SYGVKD. This CDR3 reads CAISESVSGRSGNEQFF. CDR3 in DNA: TGTGCCATCAGTGAGTCGGTTAGCGGGAGATCTGGCAATGAGCAGTTCTTC.

The chain recombines TRBV6-1 with TRBJ2-5; 9 bases match TRBD2. J was trimmed by 5 bases and V by 7 bases; bases with no gene match: 8. CDR1 and CDR2 (germline): MNHNS, SASEGT. The CDR3 sequence is 14 residues long. CDR3 in DNA: TGTGCCAGCATTCAAGGTGCGGGGGGGGAGACCCAGTACTTC. Its protein is CASIQGAGGETQYF.

This sequence joins TRBV11-2 and TRBJ1-1, with D uncertain. This CDR3 has 13 residues. Germline V gene sequence: CDR1 SGHAT, CDR2 FQNNGV. The V end lost 5 bases, the J end lost 4 bases, and 11 bases lay between the germline ends. CDR3 protein: CASSITRSTEAFF. The CDR3 region has the DNA TGTGCCAGCAGCATCACAAGGAGCACTGAAGCTTTCTTT.